A selection of T cell receptor beta chains follows, all from one sample in a study of PD-1 blockade in classical Hodgkin lymphoma. The method was immunoSEQ multiplex PCR; TCRdb's version includes in-frame clones alone and lacks a portion of them. The table shows roughly 8,000 clones, with roughly four fifths occurring only once. This sample comprised peripheral blood mononuclear cells (PBMCs), obtained at baseline. These receptors were taken from a human donor with classical Hodgkin lymphoma. The CDR3 runs from the conserved cysteine through the conserved F or W. A D gene is named only where the DNA matches it firmly. A clone size is listed for some rows: how often the clone was seen (once, few, many), or a class if it is expanded.

J: TRBJ1-2; D: -; V: TRBV28; size: -; CDR3: CASKRGFIYGYTF; DNA: TGTGCCAGCAAGAGGGGGTTTATCTATGGCTACACCTTC
J: TRBJ2-7; D: -; V: TRBV9; size: -; CDR3: CARLDRAYEQYF; DNA: TGTGCCAGACTGGACAGAGCCTACGAGCAGTACTTC
J: TRBJ1-2; D: TRBD1; V: TRBV11-2; size: -; CDR3: CASSRTNGDSPWGYGYTF; DNA: TGTGCCAGCAGTCGGACAAACGGGGACAGCCCCTGGGGCTATGGCTACACCTTC
J: TRBJ1-3; D: -; V: TRBV7-3; size: once; CDR3: CASSLVPEGTGNTIYF; DNA: TGTGCCAGCAGCTTAGTCCCAGAGGGGACTGGAAACACCATATATTTT
J: TRBJ1-5; D: -; V: TRBV19; size: -; CDR3: CASSGGGGFNQPQHF; DNA: TGTGCCAGTAGTGGGGGCGGGGGGTTCAATCAGCCCCAGCATTTT
J: TRBJ2-6; D: -; V: TRBV6-1; size: -; CDR3: CASHQGTGANVLTF; DNA: TGTGCCAGCCACCAGGGCACAGGGGCCAACGTCCTGACTTTC
J: TRBJ2-7; D: TRBD2; V: TRBV9; size: -; CDR3: CASSPWGGDEQYF; DNA: TGTGCCAGCAGCCCTTGGGGGGGTGACGAGCAGTACTTC
J: TRBJ2-1; D: -; V: TRBV4-3; size: -; CDR3: CASSRTGTSYNEQFF; DNA: TGCGCCAGCAGCCGCACAGGGACCTCCTACAATGAGCAGTTCTTC
J: TRBJ2-7; D: -; V: TRBV2; size: -; CDR3: CASSADSFYEQYF; DNA: TGTGCCAGCAGTGCCGACAGTTTCTACGAGCAGTACTTC
J: TRBJ2-3; D: TRBD1; V: TRBV5-1; size: -; CDR3: CASSQRQGRRTDTQYF; DNA: TGCGCCAGCAGCCAGCGACAGGGGCGAAGGACAGATACGCAGTATTTT
J: TRBJ2-1; D: TRBD2; V: TRBV5-6; size: -; CDR3: CASSSLAGTYNEQFF; DNA: TGTGCCAGCAGCTCACTAGCGGGGACCTACAATGAGCAGTTCTTC
J: TRBJ1-2; D: -; V: TRBV7-9; size: -; CDR3: CASSSETAPYYGYTF; DNA: TGTGCCAGCAGCTCGGAGACAGCACCCTACTATGGCTACACCTTC
J: TRBJ1-5; D: TRBD1; V: TRBV28; size: -; CDR3: CATMTQGASNQPQHF; DNA: TGTGCCACAATGACTCAGGGGGCGAGCAATCAGCCCCAGCATTTT
J: TRBJ1-1; D: -; V: TRBV5-1; size: -; CDR3: CASSPGSWGTEAFF; DNA: TGCGCCAGCAGCCCAGGGTCTTGGGGCACTGAAGCTTTCTTT
J: TRBJ2-1; D: -; V: TRBV7-6; size: -; CDR3: CASSLAANEQFF; DNA: TGTGCCAGCAGCTTGGCGGCGAATGAGCAGTTCTTC
J: TRBJ1-2; D: -; V: TRBV4-1; size: medium-sized; CDR3: CASSTAPAGDRYGYTF; DNA: TGCGCCAGCAGCACCGCCCCGGCCGGGGACCGCTATGGCTACACCTTC
J: TRBJ1-5; D: -; V: TRBV19; size: -; CDR3: CASRWTAHSNQPQHF; DNA: TGTGCCAGTAGATGGACAGCCCATAGCAATCAGCCCCAGCATTTT
J: TRBJ2-1; D: TRBD2; V: TRBV7-8; size: -; CDR3: CASSLELAGGYPYNEQFF; DNA: TGTGCCAGCAGCTTAGAACTAGCGGGAGGGTACCCCTACAATGAGCAGTTCTTC
J: TRBJ2-7; D: TRBD2; V: TRBV6-1; size: -; CDR3: CAGDGGEAYEQYF; DNA: TGTGCCGGCGATGGGGGGGAGGCCTACGAGCAGTACTTC
J: TRBJ2-7; D: -; V: TRBV11-3; size: -; CDR3: CASSLTPGSYEQYF; DNA: TGTGCCAGCAGCTTGACTCCTGGGTCCTACGAGCAGTACTTC
J: TRBJ2-1; D: TRBD2; V: TRBV10-3; size: once; CDR3: CAISPGTSGIYEQFF; DNA: TGTGCCATCAGTCCCGGGACTAGCGGGATCTATGAGCAGTTCTTC
J: TRBJ2-3; D: -; V: TRBV27; size: -; CDR3: CASSFTGTDTQYF; DNA: TGTGCCAGCAGTTTTACGGGCACAGATACGCAGTATTTT
J: TRBJ2-3; D: TRBD2; V: TRBV5-1; size: -; CDR3: CASSLITSGRTQYF; DNA: TGCGCCAGCAGCTTGATAACTAGCGGGAGGACGCAGTATTTT
J: TRBJ1-5; D: -; V: TRBV9; size: -; CDR3: CASGGAGFQPQHF; DNA: TGTGCCAGCGGGGGGGCAGGGTTCCAGCCCCAGCATTTT
J: TRBJ2-1; D: -; V: TRBV6-6; size: once; CDR3: CASEAGTPNEQFF; DNA: TGTGCCAGCGAGGCCGGGACTCCCAATGAGCAGTTCTTC
J: TRBJ2-1; D: TRBD2; V: TRBV18; size: -; CDR3: CASSPTAGVSNEQFF; DNA: TGTGCCAGCTCACCCACAGCGGGAGTAAGCAATGAGCAGTTCTTC
J: TRBJ1-1; D: -; V: TRBV6-6; size: -; CDR3: CASRAGLTEAFF; DNA: TGTGCCAGCAGAGCAGGGCTCACTGAAGCTTTCTTT